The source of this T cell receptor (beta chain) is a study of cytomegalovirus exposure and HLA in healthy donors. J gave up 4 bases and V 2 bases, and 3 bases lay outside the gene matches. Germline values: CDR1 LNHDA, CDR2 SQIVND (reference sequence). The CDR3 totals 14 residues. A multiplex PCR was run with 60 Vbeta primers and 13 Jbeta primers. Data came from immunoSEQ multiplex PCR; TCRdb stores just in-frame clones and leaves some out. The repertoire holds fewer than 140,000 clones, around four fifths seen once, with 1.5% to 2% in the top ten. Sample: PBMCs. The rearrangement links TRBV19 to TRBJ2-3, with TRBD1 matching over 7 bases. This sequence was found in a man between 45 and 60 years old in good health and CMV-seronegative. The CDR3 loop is CASSIRQGADTQYF. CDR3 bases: TGTGCCAGTAGTATAAGGCAGGGGGCAGATACGCAGTATTTT.